The 30 T cell receptor beta chains below were found in one sample sequenced in a study of early T cells in non-severe SARS-CoV-2 infection. MiXCR was run by TCRdb on the 5' RACE reads, yielding one entry per CDR3 protein. Of 70,000 or so distinct CDR3 sequences listed, roughly an eighth are singletons. The sample taken for sequencing was whole blood. Source of these receptors: an adult who was a healthcare worker with PCR-confirmed SARS-CoV-2 infection or an uninfected control (not recorded which).

This clonotype was seen repeatedly, ten times or more. V and J are TRBV11-2 and TRBJ2-7, with D perhaps TRBD1 or TRBD2 (5 bases each). The CDR3 loop spans 13 amino acids. Trimming stripped 5 bases from V and 3 bases from J, with 11 bases between. Germline-derived CDR1 and CDR2 are SGHAT and FQNNGV. CDR3 residues: CASSPGQDYEQYF. DNA for the CDR3: TGTGCCAGCAGCCCGGGGCAAGACTACGAGCAGTACTTC.

The rearrangement joins TRBV4-2 to TRBJ2-7; the D gene is possibly TRBD2 (5 bases). Germline lookup yields CDR1 LGHNA and CDR2 YNFKEQ. The CDR3 loop spans 14 amino acids. V dropped 5 bases and J dropped 2 bases, with 13 bases sitting between them. The DNA for the CDR3 is TGTGCCAGCAGCTCCGACACGACTACCTACGAGCAGTACTTC. Translated, it gives CASSSDTTTYEQYF.

This clonotype was detected once. This chain links TRBV29-1 with TRBJ2-1; either TRBD1 or TRBD2 may supply D (5 bases each). Looked up from germline, CDR1 is SQVTM and CDR2 is ANQGSEA. V was clipped by 3 bases and J by 6 bases, with 15 bases between them. The CDR3 totals 14 residues. In DNA, the CDR3 is TGCAGCGTTGAGGGGGATGCAAATTTCAATGAGCAGTTCTTC. This translates into CSVEGDANFNEQFF.

The J gene is TRBJ2-7, the V gene TRBV3-1, with no clear D. V dropped 0 bases and J dropped 4 bases, with 13 bases sitting between them. The CDR3 loop spans 15 amino acids. Germline V gene sequence: CDR1 LGHDT, CDR2 YNNKEL (reference sequence). CDR3: CASSQELVVSYEQYF. For the CDR3, the DNA is TGTGCCAGCAGCCAAGAGCTAGTCGTATCATACGAGCAGTACTTC.

This clonotype was seen a single time. V gene TRBV4-2 combines with J gene TRBJ2-3, with no clear D. The CDR3 runs to 16 residues. Germline CDR1 is LGHNA and CDR2 is YNFKEQ. Trimming shortened V by 0 bases and J by 0 bases, and 10 bases separated the two germline ends. CDR3: CASSQEAATSTDTQYF. The CDR3 nucleotides are TGTGCCAGCAGCCAAGAGGCGGCAACTAGCACAGATACGCAGTATTTT.

This clonotype was counted once. The chain joins TRBV3-1 to TRBJ2-5; D is unresolved. The CDR3 extends over 12 amino acids. The V end was cut by 1 base, the J end by 4 bases, with 4 bases between. CDR1 is LGHDT and CDR2 is YNNKEL in the germline V gene (reference sequence). The CDR3 is CASSQAVETQYF. The CDR3 DNA is TGTGCCAGCAGCCAAGCGGTAGAGACCCAGTACTTC.

This clonotype was recorded at least ten times. The chain is built from TRBV27 and TRBJ2-7; perhaps TRBD1 as D (6 bases). The CDR3 runs 15 residues. The germline gives CDR1 MNHEY, CDR2 SMNVEV (reference sequence). Trimming took 2 bases from V and 4 from J, leaving 15 bases between them. CDR3 DNA sequence: TGTGCCAGCAGTTTAAAGTATGGGGGCACGTACGAGCAGTACTTC. Its protein product is CASSLKYGGTYEQYF.

This clonotype was seen more than once but under ten times. V gene TRBV12-3 or TRBV12-4 combines with J gene TRBJ2-5; D might be TRBD2 (5 bases). The length of the CDR3 is 14 residues. Between the trimmed V and J ends, which lost 5 bases and 5 bases, there was a span of 15 bases. The CDR3 protein is CASSPDYRAETQYF. In DNA, the CDR3 is TGTGCCAGCAGTCCCGACTATCGGGCGGAGACCCAGTACTTC.

This clonotype was recorded many times. The V call is TRBV5-1, the J call TRBJ1-2; 8 bases agree with TRBD1. Germline assignment: CDR1 SGHRS and CDR2 YFSETQ. The CDR3 is 14 residues long. V trimming: 4 bases; J trimming: 3 bases; junction bases outside the gene matches: 5. The CDR3 DNA reads TGCGCCAGCAGCGCGACAGGGGAGGACTATGGCTACACCTTC. It encodes CASSATGEDYGYTF.

On this clonotype itself: This may be a read error: a much more frequent sequence differs by one nucleotide. This chain uses TRBV30 with TRBJ1-5, with D possibly matching TRBD1 (5 bases). The CDR3 runs to 14 residues. CDR1 GTSNPN and CDR2 SVGIG come from the germline V gene (reference sequence). As DNA, the CDR3 is TGTGCCTGGAGCACGACGTGGGGCAATCAGACCCAGCATTTT. It is translated as CAWSTTWGNQTQHF. The full variable domain, completed using reference TRBV30 and TRBJ1-5, is SQTIHQWPATLVQPVGSPLSLECTVEGTSNPNLYWYRQAAGRGLQLLFYSVGIGQISSEVPQNLSASRPQDRQFILSSKKLLLSDSGFYLCAWSTTWGNQTQHFGDGTRLSIL.

The sample holds many counts of this clonotype. This sequence joins TRBV12-3 or TRBV12-4 and TRBJ2-7; D assignment may be TRBD1 or TRBD2 (6 bases each). This CDR3 has 14 residues. Between the trimmed V and J ends, which lost 7 bases and 2 bases, there was a span of 15 bases. The CDR3 DNA is TGTGCCAGCAATTTCGGGGGCGCGACCTACGAGCAGTACTTC. Its translation is CASNFGGATYEQYF.

This clonotype was detected many times. The rearrangement joins TRBV5-6 to TRBJ2-5, with no clear D. Per germline, CDR1 SGHDT and CDR2 YYEEEE. V lost 1 base and J 1 base, leaving 11 bases between the germline ends. This CDR3 comprises 15 residues. CDR3 DNA: TGTGCCAGCAGCTTGCTGCGGCAACCCCAAGAGACCCAGTACTTC. Translating it yields CASSLLRQPQETQYF.

This clonotype was recorded at least ten times. The rearrangement uses TRBV12-3 or TRBV12-4 and TRBJ1-2; no clear D. The CDR3 is made up of 15 amino acids. V shed 6 bases and J shed 1 base, with 15 bases lying between them. The CDR3 DNA sequence: TGTGCCAGCAGCGGAGGGCGGAGCAGTAACTATGGCTACACCTTC. It is translated as CASSGGRSSNYGYTF.

This clonotype was recorded many times. This chain connects TRBV9 to TRBJ1-2; perhaps TRBD1 as D (5 bases). Trimming took 4 bases from V and 6 from J, leaving 13 bases between them. The CDR3 is 13 residues long. The V gene's germline CDR1 is SGDLS and CDR2 YYNGEE. The CDR3 region has the DNA TGTGCCAGCAGCCCATCCAGGGCTGATGGCTACACCTTC. It encodes CASSPSRADGYTF.

This clonotype was seen ten or more times. This chain joins TRBV6-2 or TRBV6-3 and TRBJ2-1, with D uncertain. Germline values: CDR1 MNHEY, CDR2 SVGEGT. V dropped 0 bases and J dropped 8 bases, with 5 bases sitting between them. CDR3 length: 12 residues. The CDR3 DNA follows: TGTGCCAGCAGTTACTCAGAACATGAGCAGTTCTTC. This encodes CASSYSEHEQFF.

In this sample, this clonotype turned up many times. The J gene is TRBJ1-2, the V gene TRBV18, with D unclear. The V gene lost 4 bases and the J gene lost 4 bases, with 7 bases spanning the gap. The germline CDR1 and CDR2 sequences are KGHSH and LQKENI. The CDR3 loop spans 12 amino acids. The CDR3 is CASSRESYGYTF. The CDR3, as DNA: TGTGCCAGCTCACGGGAGAGCTATGGCTACACCTTC.

Many counts were recorded for this clonotype. Relative to the germline gene, one junction end is altered; a read error may explain this. The chain links TRBV28 to TRBJ2-2, with D tentatively TRBD2 (6 bases). CDR1 and CDR2 (germline): MDHEN, SYDVKM. This CDR3 is 12 amino acids long. The CDR3 nucleotides are TGTGCCCGCAGGCGGGGAGGCGGGGAGCTGTTTTTT. Translation: CARRRGGGELFF.

This clonotype was detected many times. The rearrangement joins TRBV20-1 to TRBJ2-3; D is ambiguous. V gave up 0 bases and J gave up 0 bases, with 16 bases separating them. Germline-derived CDR1 and CDR2 are DFQATT and SNEGSKA (reference sequence). The CDR3 is made up of 17 amino acids. The CDR3: CSARDPFAIQSTDTQYF. Written as DNA, the CDR3 is TGCAGTGCTAGAGATCCCTTTGCGATCCAGAGCACAGATACGCAGTATTTT.

This clonotype was detected many times. V is TRBV6-5 and J is TRBJ1-1; 9 bases are a match to TRBD1. The germline V gene has CDR1 MNHEY and CDR2 SVGAGI. V lost 5 bases and J lost 3; bases outside the gene matches: 7. The CDR3 runs to 15 residues. DNA for the CDR3: TGTGCCAGCAGTACGGGACAGGGAGGGGACACTGAAGCTTTCTTT. Translation: CASSTGQGGDTEAFF.

This clonotype appeared a few times. The V and J genes are TRBV20-1 and TRBJ1-4; D may be TRBD1 (6 bases). Trimming left V 3 bases short and J 2 bases short, with 13 bases between. The CDR3 contains 15 residues. Germline values: CDR1 DFQATT, CDR2 SNEGSKA (reference sequence). The CDR3 protein is CSASPQGRTNEKLFF. As DNA, the CDR3 is TGCAGTGCTAGCCCACAGGGTCGGACTAATGAAAAACTGTTTTTT.

Comments on this clonotype: It may be a read error: a sequence one base away is much more abundant. This sequence joins TRBV5-1 and TRBJ2-7; D gene unclear. This CDR3 has 14 residues. CDR1 and CDR2 from the germline V gene are SGHRS and YFSETQ. The CDR3 spells CVSTPFGPSYEQYF. CDR3 sequence (DNA): TGCGTCAGCACCCCGTTCGGGCCGTCCTACGAGCAGTACTTC.

This clonotype was found many times. The CDR3 is CASSPGQGGSYGYTF. The DNA of the CDR3 is TGTGCCAGTAGCCCGGGGCAGGGTGGATCCTATGGCTACACCTTC. J is TRBJ1-2 and V is TRBV19; D might be TRBD1 (5 bases). V shed 6 bases and J shed 4 bases, with 18 bases lying between them. Per the germline V gene, CDR1 is LNHDA and CDR2 is SQIVND (reference sequence). CDR3 length equals 15 residues.

This clonotype has a count of ten or more. The chain joins TRBV29-1 to TRBJ1-2; D is unclear. The CDR3 runs 13 residues. V was shortened by 3 bases and J by 1 base, with 9 bases between the two germline ends. Germline CDR1 and CDR2: SQVTM and ANQGSEA. In DNA, the CDR3 is TGCAGCGTTGATAGTGGAGTTAACTATGGCTACACCTTC. Translated: CSVDSGVNYGYTF.

This clonotype occurred many times. CDR3 in amino acids: CSVKRQGFGYTF. As DNA, the CDR3 is TGCAGTGTTAAAAGACAGGGGTTTGGCTACACCTTC. The V gene is TRBV20-1, the J gene TRBJ1-2; TRBD1 aligns across 8 bases. The CDR3 totals 12 residues. V trimming: 7 bases; J trimming: 7 bases; junction bases outside the gene matches: 8. Looked up from germline, CDR1 is DFQATT and CDR2 is SNEGSKA (reference sequence).

This clonotype was picked up many times. The rearrangement uses TRBV7-9 and TRBJ2-7, with TRBD1 matching over 7 bases. With 5 bases clipped from V and 11 bases from J, the junction kept 18 bases outside the gene matches. The length of the CDR3 is 15 residues. CDR1 and CDR2 (germline): SEHNR, FQNEAQ (reference sequence). The CDR3, as DNA: TGTGCCAGCAGCCAAACAGGGGTGATCTCTTCAGGGAAGTACTTC. It translates to CASSQTGVISSGKYF.

CDR3 sequence: CASSQGPGQLNSPLHF. CDR3 coding DNA: TGTGCCAGCAGCCAAGGACCGGGACAGCTTAATTCACCCCTCCACTTT. V gene TRBV3-1 combines with J gene TRBJ1-6, with TRBD1 identical over 7 bases. Germline assignment: CDR1 LGHDT and CDR2 YNNKEL (reference sequence). There are 16 residues in the CDR3. The V segment lost 1 base and the J segment 6 bases; nucleotides outside the gene matches: 6.

This clonotype was observed many times. The chain employs TRBV24-1 and TRBJ1-2; D possibly corresponds to TRBD1 (5 bases). This CDR3 contains 13 residues. V was cut by 6 bases and J by 7 bases, with 14 bases left in between. Germline CDR1 KGHDR, CDR2 SFDVKD. The CDR3 DNA reads TGTGCCACCAGTCAAGGGACGGCTCTTGGCTACACCTTC. This codes for CATSQGTALGYTF.

In its sample, this clonotype was seen many times. The rearrangement joins TRBV10-3 to TRBJ2-7, with TRBD1 matching over 8 bases. The V and J ends lost 4 bases and 6 bases, in that order; junction bases with no gene match: 8. Looked up from germline, CDR1 is ENHRY and CDR2 is SYGVKD. The CDR3 runs 14 residues. CDR3 region: CAISGRTGSSEQYF. The CDR3 DNA reads as TGTGCCATCAGTGGCCGGACAGGGTCTTCCGAGCAGTACTTC.

The chain joins TRBV10-3 to TRBJ2-5; 11 bases are shared with TRBD2. Germline lookup yields CDR1 ENHRY and CDR2 SYGVKD. This CDR3 spans 15 amino acids. The trim removed 10 bases at V and 2 bases at J, leaving 9 bases unmatched. The CDR3 DNA reads as TGTGCCAAACCGGGACTAGCGGAAGGACAAGAGACCCAGTACTTC. Its protein product is CAKPGLAEGQETQYF.

In this sample, this clonotype turned up many times. This chain joins TRBV28 and TRBJ1-2; no firm D call. V was pared by 2 bases and J by 4 bases, with 14 bases between. CDR1 is MDHEN, CDR2 SYDVKM, per germline. The CDR3 runs 15 residues. The DNA of the CDR3 is TGTGCCAGCAGTTTAGTACTCGCTCTTGGCTATGGCTACACCTTC. It specifies CASSLVLALGYGYTF.